These 25 T cell receptor beta chains came from one sample sequenced in a study of cytomegalovirus exposure and HLA in healthy donors. The data were produced by immunoSEQ multiplex PCR, yet TCRdb's version contains in-frame clones alone and is incomplete. The sample lists about 160,000 clones, 85% occurring once. The sample taken for sequencing was PBMCs. Source of these receptors: a man under 40 in good health and CMV-seropositive.

CDR3 residues: CASSISPGISPDTQYF. The CDR3 nucleotides are TGTGCCAGCAGCATATCGCCGGGAATTAGCCCAGATACGCAGTATTTT. This chain joins TRBV11-2 and TRBJ2-3; possibly TRBD2 for D (5 bases). The ends were cut back, 5 bases at V and 4 bases at J, with 19 bases in the middle. The germline gives CDR1 SGHAT, CDR2 FQNNGV. The CDR3 spans 16 residues.

This chain joins TRBV2 and TRBJ2-1; tentatively, D is TRBD1 (5 bases). This CDR3 spans 13 amino acids. Germline V gene data show CDR1 as SNHLY and CDR2 as FYNNEI. V was clipped by 1 base and J by 9 bases, with 10 bases between them. CDR3 nucleotide sequence: TGTGCCAGCAGTGAAGGGTGGGGCACTGAGCAGTTCTTC. It encodes CASSEGWGTEQFF.

The chain couples TRBV10-3 to TRBJ2-3; D is undetermined. CDR1 is ENHRY and CDR2 is SYGVKD in the germline V gene. CDR3 size: 13 residues. Trimming took 5 bases from V and 5 from J, leaving 11 bases between them. The CDR3 DNA is TGTGCCATCAGTTCGCCGGTTGGAGATACGCAGTATTTT. Translating it yields CAISSPVGDTQYF.

The V call is TRBV5-1, the J call TRBJ1-3; D gene unclear. V was shortened by 5 bases and J by 4 bases, with 13 bases between the two germline ends. From germline, CDR1 is SGHRS and CDR2 YFSETQ. There are 14 residues in the CDR3. The CDR3 DNA is TGCGCCAGCAGACCGGACGTAGCGGGAAACACCATATATTTT. It yields the protein CASRPDVAGNTIYF.

The V gene is TRBV15, the J gene TRBJ2-2, with TRBD2 matching over 13 bases. V was pared by 2 bases and J by 1 base, with 10 bases of the junction left unmatched. The length of the CDR3 is 20 residues. CDR1 is LNHNV and CDR2 is YYDKDF in the germline V gene (reference sequence). This chain's CDR3 is CATSRIPLAGGVWNTGELFF. CDR3 DNA sequence: TGTGCCACCAGCAGAATTCCACTAGCGGGGGGGGTTTGGAACACCGGGGAGCTGTTTTTT.

V and J are TRBV7-2 and TRBJ1-5, with TRBD1 matching over 7 bases. Trimming cost V 4 bases and J 1 base; bases outside gene matches: 10. The CDR3 runs 17 residues. Germline CDR1 is SGHTA and CDR2 is FQGNSA. The CDR3 DNA reads TGTGCCAGCAGCTCGACAGGGATCAGGGGGAGCAATCAGCCCCAGCATTTT. This codes for CASSSTGIRGSNQPQHF.

The V call is TRBV7-9, the J call TRBJ2-7; D unclear. Trimming pared 5 bases from V and 3 bases from J, leaving 17 bases between. Germline V gene sequence: CDR1 SEHNR, CDR2 FQNEAQ (reference sequence). The CDR3 has 15 residues. CDR3 coding DNA: TGTGCCAGCAGCCCACCCGGTGGAGATTACTACGAGCAGTACTTC. As protein: CASSPPGGDYYEQYF. The full variable domain, completed using reference TRBV7-9 and TRBJ2-7, is DTGVSQNPRHKITKRGQNVTFRCDPISEHNRLYWYRQTLGQGPEFLTYFQNEAQLEKSRLLSDRFSAERPKGSFSTLEIQRTEQGDSAMYLCASSPPGGDYYEQYFGPGTRLTVT.

This chain joins TRBV27 and TRBJ1-5; 10 nucleotides match TRBD1. This CDR3 is 14 amino acids long. The V and J ends lost 6 bases and 4 bases, in that order; junction bases with no gene match: 3. Germline CDR1 MNHEY, CDR2 SMNVEV (reference sequence). CDR3 nucleotide sequence: TGTGCCAGCAGCAGGACAGGGGGTAATCAGCCCCAGCATTTT. It encodes CASSRTGGNQPQHF.

V usage is TRBV11-2 and J usage is TRBJ1-3, with TRBD1 as a possible D gene (6 bases). Trimming shortened V by 1 base and J by 5 bases, and 9 bases separated the two germline ends. Germline-derived CDR1 and CDR2 are SGHAT and FQNNGV. This CDR3 spans 14 amino acids. CDR3 in DNA: TGTGCCAGCAGCTTAGTGGGGGCGAGAAACACCATATATTTT. It is translated as CASSLVGARNTIYF. Together with reference TRBV11-2 and TRBJ1-3, the CDR3 gives the full variable domain: EAGVAQSPRYKIIEKRQSVAFWCNPISGHATLYWYQQILGQGPKLLIQFQNNGVVDDSQLPKDRFSAERLKGVDSTLKIQPAKLEDSAVYLCASSLVGARNTIYFGEGSWLTVV.

The rearrangement links TRBV27 to TRBJ1-2; tentative D call: TRBD1 (5 bases). V lost 0 bases, J lost 4 bases, and 12 bases lay in between. The CDR3 length is 15 residues. Germline V gene data show CDR1 as MNHEY and CDR2 as SMNVEV (reference sequence). CDR3: CASSLSHRLSYGYTF. The CDR3 DNA reads as TGTGCCAGCAGTTTATCGCACAGGTTGTCCTATGGCTACACCTTC.

This clone was counted between two and nine times. CDR3 nucleotides: TGCGCCAGCAGCCAGGGTAGCGTCGCGAACACCGGGGAGCTGTTTTTT. Its protein product is CASSQGSVANTGELFF. V usage is TRBV4-3 and J usage is TRBJ2-2; possible D gene TRBD2, 5 bases. The V gene's germline CDR1 is LGHNA and CDR2 YSLEER. The V end lost 3 bases, the J end lost 0 bases, and 11 bases lay between the germline ends. The CDR3 runs to 16 residues.

The CDR3 here is CASSFDRGRSYEQYF. CDR3 nucleotides: TGTGCCAGCAGCTTCGACCGGGGTAGGTCCTACGAGCAGTACTTC. V gene TRBV7-9 combines with J gene TRBJ2-7; D possibly corresponds to TRBD2 (5 bases). The CDR3 sequence is 15 residues long. Trimming stripped 3 bases from V and 1 base from J, with 13 bases between. Germline CDR1 is SEHNR and CDR2 is FQNEAQ (reference sequence).

This clone occurred a few times. The rearrangement links TRBV4-3 to TRBJ2-7, with 11 positions matching TRBD2. This CDR3 has 16 amino acids. CDR1 is LGHNA, CDR2 YSLEER, per germline. Losses at the gene ends were 0 bases for V and 2 bases for J; bases not matched to a gene: 3. The CDR3 sequence: CASSQELAGAPYEQYF. The CDR3 DNA sequence: TGCGCCAGCAGCCAAGAACTAGCGGGGGCCCCCTACGAGCAGTACTTC.

This chain links TRBV5-1 with TRBJ2-5; TRBD1 aligns across 10 bases. CDR1 and CDR2 (germline): SGHRS, YFSETQ. The CDR3 runs 16 residues. V lost 4 bases, J lost 3 bases, and 9 bases stayed unmatched. DNA for the CDR3: TGCGCCAGCAGCGGGTGGGGACAGGGGCTTGAAGAGACCCAGTACTTC. Amino acid sequence: CASSGWGQGLEETQYF.

V usage is TRBV5-1 and J usage is TRBJ1-4; tentatively, D is TRBD1 (5 bases). Per the germline V gene, CDR1 is SGHRS and CDR2 is YFSETQ. This CDR3 has 13 amino acids. V lost 0 bases and J 8 bases, leaving 8 bases between the germline ends. CDR3 residues: CASSLDRHEKLFF. The CDR3 DNA reads TGCGCCAGCAGCTTGGACAGGCACGAAAAACTGTTTTTT.

The V gene is TRBV9, the J gene TRBJ2-5; 12 nucleotides match TRBD2. Trimming removed 4 bases from V and 2 bases from J; junction bases left unmatched: 12. This CDR3 comprises 18 residues. The germline gives CDR1 SGDLS, CDR2 YYNGEE. CDR3 bases: TGTGCCAGCAGCAACCCCCCAGGACTAGCGGGATCTCAAGAGACCCAGTACTTC. This translates into CASSNPPGLAGSQETQYF. Drawing the rest from reference TRBV9 and TRBJ2-5, the complete variable domain is DSGVTQTPKHLITATGQRVTLRCSPRSGDLSVYWYQQSLDQGLQFLIQYYNGEERAKGNILERFSAQQFPDLHSELNLSSLELGDSALYFCASSNPPGLAGSQETQYFGPGTRLLVL.

The rearrangement uses TRBV7-8 and TRBJ2-7, with 7 positions matching TRBD1. Germline V CDR1 and CDR2: SGHVS, FQNEAQ. Trimming removed 4 bases from V and 0 bases from J; junction bases left unmatched: 6. CDR3 length: 15 amino acids. In DNA, the CDR3 is TGTGCCAGCAGCTCGATTGACAGGGCCTCCTACGAGCAGTACTTC. It encodes CASSSIDRASYEQYF. Drawing the rest from reference TRBV7-8 and TRBJ2-7, the complete variable domain is GAGVSQSPRYKVAKRGQDVALRCDPISGHVSLFWYQQALGQGPEFLTYFQNEAQLDKSGLPSDRFFAERPEGSVSTLKIQRTQQEDSAVYLCASSSIDRASYEQYFGPGTRLTVT.

The J gene is TRBJ1-1, the V gene TRBV7-2, with 7 bases identical to TRBD1. The junction had 13 bases not matched to a gene; V was cut back by 5 bases and J by 4 bases. This CDR3 is 16 amino acids long. CDR1 is SGHTA and CDR2 is FQGNSA in the germline V gene. The CDR3 is CASSPIPGGFGTEAFF. Written as DNA, the CDR3 is TGTGCCAGCAGCCCCATTCCAGGGGGATTCGGCACTGAAGCTTTCTTT.

Details on this clone: A read error may produce the germline difference seen at one junction end. The chain joins TRBV7-7 to TRBJ2-7; D might be TRBD1 or TRBD2, each matching 6 bases. The CDR3 loop spans 12 amino acids. From germline, CDR1 is SSHAT and CDR2 FNYEAQ (reference sequence). CDR3 residues: CASSLGGGTQYF. DNA for the CDR3: TGTGCTAGCAGCTTAGGAGGGGGAACGCAGTACTTC.

This rearrangement joins TRBV2 to TRBJ1-1; D may be TRBD1 (5 bases). The V gene's germline CDR1 is SNHLY and CDR2 FYNNEI. Trimming removed 6 bases at V and 7 bases at J, with 9 bases between. The CDR3 has 11 amino acids. CDR3 DNA sequence: TGTGCCAGCAGCCCTGACAGTGAAGCTTTCTTT. It codes for CASSPDSEAFF.

In DNA form, the CDR3 reads TGTGCCAGCAGCTTGGAACAGGGTATTCGGGACTACTCTTACAATGAGCAGTTCTTC. Translating gives CASSLEQGIRDYSYNEQFF. The chain links TRBV5-6 to TRBJ2-1, with D perhaps matching TRBD2 (7 bases). This CDR3 has 19 residues. Per the germline V gene, CDR1 is SGHDT and CDR2 is YYEEEE. V shed 0 bases and J shed 4 bases, with 23 bases lying between them.

V is TRBV27 and J is TRBJ2-2; D might be TRBD1 (5 bases). From germline, CDR1 is MNHEY and CDR2 SMNVEV (reference sequence). V gave up 8 bases and J gave up 4 bases, with 17 bases separating them. The CDR3 spans 15 residues. The CDR3 nucleotides read TGTGCCAGCCACCCCAACGCAGGGTTCACCGGGGAGCTGTTTTTT. It encodes CASHPNAGFTGELFF.

The rearrangement links TRBV19 to TRBJ1-2, with unresolved D. Trimming left V 5 bases short and J 4 bases short, with 17 bases between. Looked up from germline, CDR1 is LNHDA and CDR2 is SQIVND (reference sequence). This CDR3 is 15 amino acids long. CDR3 nucleotide sequence: TGTGCCAGTAGTCCCAGCGGGGTCGGACCCTATGGCTACACCTTC. Its protein product is CASSPSGVGPYGYTF.

V and J are TRBV7-3 and TRBJ2-1; 9 bases map to TRBD2. This CDR3 spans 17 amino acids. J was trimmed by 5 bases and V by 2 bases; bases with no gene match: 10. Germline CDR1 reads SGHTA; CDR2 reads FQGTGA. The chain's CDR3 is CASSLQGYSGGNNEQFF. CDR3 DNA: TGTGCCAGCAGCTTACAGGGATATAGCGGGGGTAACAATGAGCAGTTCTTC. Looking up the rest from reference TRBV7-3 and TRBJ2-1 gives the full variable domain: GAGVSQTPSNKVTEKGKYVELRCDPISGHTALYWYRQSLGQGPEFLIYFQGTGAADDSGLPNDRFFAVRPEGSVSTLKIQRTERGDSAVYLCASSLQGYSGGNNEQFFGPGTRLTVL.

The J gene is TRBJ2-1, the V gene TRBV6-1; 9 bases match TRBD1. V shed 8 bases, J shed 3 bases, and the junction held 2 bases outside the gene matches. The CDR3 contains 13 residues. In germline, CDR1 is MNHNS, CDR2 SASEGT. CDR3 amino acids: CASEGQGYNEQFF. CDR3 DNA: TGTGCCAGCGAGGGACAGGGCTACAATGAGCAGTTCTTC.